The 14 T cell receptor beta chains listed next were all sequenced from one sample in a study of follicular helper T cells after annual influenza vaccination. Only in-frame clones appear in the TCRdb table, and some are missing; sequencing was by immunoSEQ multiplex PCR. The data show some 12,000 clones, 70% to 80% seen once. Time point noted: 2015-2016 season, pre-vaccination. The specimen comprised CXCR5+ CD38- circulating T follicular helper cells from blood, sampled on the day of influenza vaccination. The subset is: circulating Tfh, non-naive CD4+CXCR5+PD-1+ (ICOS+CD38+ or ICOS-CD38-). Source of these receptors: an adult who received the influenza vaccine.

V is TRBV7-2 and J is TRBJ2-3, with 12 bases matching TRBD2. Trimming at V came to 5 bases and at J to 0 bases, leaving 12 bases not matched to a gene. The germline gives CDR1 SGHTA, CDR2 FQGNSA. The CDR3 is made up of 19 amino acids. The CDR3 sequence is CASSRRPLAGGPSTDTQYF. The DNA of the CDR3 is TGTGCCAGCAGCCGCCGACCCCTAGCGGGGGGGCCTAGCACAGATACGCAGTATTTT. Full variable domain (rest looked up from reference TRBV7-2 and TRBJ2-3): GAGVSQSPSNKVTEKGKDVELRCDPISGHTALYWYRQSLGQGLEFLIYFQGNSAPDKSGLPSDRFSAERTGGSVSTLTIQRTQQEDSAVYLCASSRRPLAGGPSTDTQYFGPGTRLTVL.

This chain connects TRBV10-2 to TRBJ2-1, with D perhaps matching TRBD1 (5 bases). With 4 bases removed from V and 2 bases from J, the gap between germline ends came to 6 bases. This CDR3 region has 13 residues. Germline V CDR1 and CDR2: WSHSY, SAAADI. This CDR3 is CASSGQTYNEQFF. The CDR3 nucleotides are TGCGCCAGCAGTGGACAGACCTACAATGAGCAGTTCTTC.

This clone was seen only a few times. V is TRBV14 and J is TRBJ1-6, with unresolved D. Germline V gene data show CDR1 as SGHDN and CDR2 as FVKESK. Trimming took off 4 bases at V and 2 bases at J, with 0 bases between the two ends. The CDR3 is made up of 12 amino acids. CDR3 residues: CASSPYNSPLHF. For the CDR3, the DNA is TGTGCCAGCAGCCCCTATAATTCACCCCTCCACTTT.

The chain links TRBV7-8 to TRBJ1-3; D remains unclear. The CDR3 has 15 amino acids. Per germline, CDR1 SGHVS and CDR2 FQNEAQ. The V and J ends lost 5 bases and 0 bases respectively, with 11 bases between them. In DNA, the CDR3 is TGTGCCAGCAGCGGTGACTCCAGCTCTGGAAACACCATATATTTT. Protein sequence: CASSGDSSSGNTIYF. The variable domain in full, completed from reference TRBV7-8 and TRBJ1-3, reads GAGVSQSPRYKVAKRGQDVALRCDPISGHVSLFWYQQALGQGPEFLTYFQNEAQLDKSGLPSDRFFAERPEGSVSTLKIQRTQQEDSAVYLCASSGDSSSGNTIYFGEGSWLTVV.

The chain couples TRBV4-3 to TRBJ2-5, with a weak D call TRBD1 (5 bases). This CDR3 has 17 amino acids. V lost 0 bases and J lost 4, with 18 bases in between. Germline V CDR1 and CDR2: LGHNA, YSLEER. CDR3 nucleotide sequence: TGCGCCAGCAGCCAAGACATAAGCAGGAGTAGGGGAGAGACCCAGTACTTC. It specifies CASSQDISRSRGETQYF.

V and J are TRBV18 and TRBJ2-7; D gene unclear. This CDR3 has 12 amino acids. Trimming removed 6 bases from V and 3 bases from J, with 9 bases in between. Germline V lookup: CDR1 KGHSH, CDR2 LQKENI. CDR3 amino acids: CASSGTLYEQYF. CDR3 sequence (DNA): TGTGCCAGCTCGGGTACCCTCTACGAGCAGTACTTC.

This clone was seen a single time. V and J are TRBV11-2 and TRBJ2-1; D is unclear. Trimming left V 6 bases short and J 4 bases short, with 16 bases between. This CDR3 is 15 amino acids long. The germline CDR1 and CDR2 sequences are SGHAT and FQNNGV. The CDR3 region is CASSLTSTTYNEQFF. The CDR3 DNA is TGTGCCAGCAGTCTGACATCGACAACATACAATGAGCAGTTCTTC.

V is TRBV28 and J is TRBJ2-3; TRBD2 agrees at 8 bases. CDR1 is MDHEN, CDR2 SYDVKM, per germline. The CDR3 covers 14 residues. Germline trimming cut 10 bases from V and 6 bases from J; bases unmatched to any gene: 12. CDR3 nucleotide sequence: TGTGCCACCGGCGGGGAGCGGGGGTACGATACGCAGTATTTT. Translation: CATGGERGYDTQYF.

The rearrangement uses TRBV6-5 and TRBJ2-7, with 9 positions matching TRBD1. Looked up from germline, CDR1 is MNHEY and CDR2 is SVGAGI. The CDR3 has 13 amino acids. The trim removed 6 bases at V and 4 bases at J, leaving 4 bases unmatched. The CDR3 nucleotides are TGTGCCAGCAGCTCCGGGACAGGGTACGAGCAGTACTTC. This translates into CASSSGTGYEQYF.

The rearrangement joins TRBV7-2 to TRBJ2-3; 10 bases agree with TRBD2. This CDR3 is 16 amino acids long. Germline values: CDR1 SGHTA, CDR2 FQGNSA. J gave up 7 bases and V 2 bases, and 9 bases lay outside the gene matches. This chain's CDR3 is CASSLRAAGGPNTQYF. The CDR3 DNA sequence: TGTGCCAGCAGCTTAAGGGCAGCGGGGGGGCCGAATACGCAGTATTTT.

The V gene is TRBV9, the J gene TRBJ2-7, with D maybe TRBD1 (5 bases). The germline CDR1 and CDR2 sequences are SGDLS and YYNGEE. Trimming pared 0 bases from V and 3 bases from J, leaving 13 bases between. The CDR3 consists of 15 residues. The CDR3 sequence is CASSVDSGNYYEQYF. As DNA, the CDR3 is TGTGCCAGCAGCGTAGACTCAGGGAACTACTACGAGCAGTACTTC.

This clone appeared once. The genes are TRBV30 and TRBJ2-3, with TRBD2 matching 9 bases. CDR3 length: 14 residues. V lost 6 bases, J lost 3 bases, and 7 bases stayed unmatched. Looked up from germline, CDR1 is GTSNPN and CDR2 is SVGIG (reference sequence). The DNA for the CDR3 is TGTGCCTGCCAGGCGGGGGGGACAACAGATACGCAGTATTTT. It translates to CACQAGGTTDTQYF.

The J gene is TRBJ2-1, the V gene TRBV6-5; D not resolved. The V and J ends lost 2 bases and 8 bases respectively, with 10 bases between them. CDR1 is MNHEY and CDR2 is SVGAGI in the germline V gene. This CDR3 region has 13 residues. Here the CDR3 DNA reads TGTGCCAGCAGTTACGGTTCTTGGGATGAGCAGTTCTTC. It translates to CASSYGSWDEQFF.

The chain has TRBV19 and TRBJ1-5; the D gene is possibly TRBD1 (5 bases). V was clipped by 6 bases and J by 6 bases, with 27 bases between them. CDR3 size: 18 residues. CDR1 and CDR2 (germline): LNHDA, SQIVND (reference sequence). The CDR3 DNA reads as TGTGCCAGTAGATTATTACGATTGGGGGAGGGATGGAGTCAGCCCCAGCATTTT. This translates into CASRLLRLGEGWSQPQHF.